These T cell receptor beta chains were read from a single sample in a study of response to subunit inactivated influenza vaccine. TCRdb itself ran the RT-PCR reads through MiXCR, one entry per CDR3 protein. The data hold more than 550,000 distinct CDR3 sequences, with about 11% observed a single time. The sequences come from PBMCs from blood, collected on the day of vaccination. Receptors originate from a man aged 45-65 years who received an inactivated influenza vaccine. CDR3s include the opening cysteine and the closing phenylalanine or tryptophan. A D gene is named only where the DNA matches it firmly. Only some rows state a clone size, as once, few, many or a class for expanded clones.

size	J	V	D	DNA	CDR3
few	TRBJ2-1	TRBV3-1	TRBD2	TGTGCCAGCAGCCGGAGGACTAGCGGAAGTCACAATGAGCAGTTCTTC	CASSRRTSGSHNEQFF
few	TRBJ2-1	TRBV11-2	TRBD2	TGTGCCAGCAGCTTTCATCGGGGGGTCTCCTACAATGAGCAGTTCTTC	CASSFHRGVSYNEQFF
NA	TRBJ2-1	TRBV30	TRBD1	TGTGCCTGGAGTTTCCTCCGGGACAGGCCCTACAATGAGCAGTTCTTC	CAWSFLRDRPYNEQFF
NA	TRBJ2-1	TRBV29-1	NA	TGCAGCGTTGACGAGGGGCCCCCGGAGCAGTTCTTC	CSVDEGPPEQFF
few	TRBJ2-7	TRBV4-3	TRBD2	TGCGCCAGCAGCCAAACTAGCGGGGGGCCCTACGAGCAGTACTTC	CASSQTSGGPYEQYF
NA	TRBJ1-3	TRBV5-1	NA	TGCGCCAGCAGCCCTCGGACAGTGTCCGGAAACACCATATATTTT	CASSPRTVSGNTIYF
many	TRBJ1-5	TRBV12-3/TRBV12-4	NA	TGTGCCAGCAGGGGGGGGGGGGATCAGCCCCAGCATTTT	CASRGGGDQPQHF
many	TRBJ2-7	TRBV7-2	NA	TGTGCCAGCAGCTTCATAACAGAGGTCCGGGAGCAGTACTTC	CASSFITEVREQYF
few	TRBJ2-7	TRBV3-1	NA	TGTGCCAGCAGCCAAGTACCAGGGACCTACGAGCAGTACTTC	CASSQVPGTYEQYF
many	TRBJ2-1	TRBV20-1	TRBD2	TGCAGTGCTACCGGGACTAGCGGGAGGGATGAGCAGTTCTTC	CSATGTSGRDEQFF
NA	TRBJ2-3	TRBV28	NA	TGTGCCAGCACTCACCTCGGCAGCCGCACAGATACGCAGTATTTT	CASTHLGSRTDTQYF
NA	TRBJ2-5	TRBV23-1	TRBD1	TGCGCCAGCGTTACAGGGGAAGAGACCCAGTACTTC	CASVTGEETQYF
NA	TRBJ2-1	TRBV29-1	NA	TGCAGCGCTTTGACAGGCCTCTCCTACAATGAGCAGTTCTTC	CSALTGLSYNEQFF
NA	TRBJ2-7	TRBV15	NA	TGTGCCACCAGCGCGCAGGGCTACGAGCAGTACTTC	CATSAQGYEQYF
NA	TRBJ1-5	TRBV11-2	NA	TGTGCCAGCAGCTTAGATGCGAATCAGCCCCAGCATTTT	CASSLDANQPQHF
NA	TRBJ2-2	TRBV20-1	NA	TGCAGTGCTAGGCCAAACAGCGCCGGGGAGCTGTTTTTT	CSARPNSAGELFF
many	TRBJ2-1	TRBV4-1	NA	TGCGCCAGCAGCCTAACTTCGCTAAGTGGACTGAGCTCCTACAATGAGCAGTTCTTC	CASSLTSLSGLSSYNEQFF
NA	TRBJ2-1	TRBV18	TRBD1	TGTGCCAGCTCACCATACACGGGACAGGGGGCGATCAATGAGCAGTTCTTC	CASSPYTGQGAINEQFF
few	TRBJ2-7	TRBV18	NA	TGTGCCAGCTCACCACCCTCGCTCTACGAGCAGTACTTC	CASSPPSLYEQYF